Included here is one T cell receptor beta chain sequence, with context. It has no known antigen specificity. Per-base qualities were not stored, and no clone one base away is much larger. The data belong to a study of T cell responses to AZD1222 COVID-19 vaccine (dated by TCRdb to the early 2020s). For the wider study: TCR sequencing covered 230 to 250 trial participants: 200 to 220 given two doses of AZD1222 and approximately 26 given two doses of MenACWY control vaccine. Trial participants were enrolled by age into 18-55, 56-69 and 70-plus year subgroups, with roughly 150, 30 and 60 TCR-sequenced participants respectively. Summary of the overall study and its limitations: No day 14 peak-response samples were available, so repertoires were characterized only after the peak T cell response. CD4 TCRs associated with the vaccine covered the entire spike protein, and the dominant responses were in regions 160-218 and 743-854. Only five to seven AZD1222 recipients were SARS-CoV-2 seropositive at baseline, limiting conclusions about previously exposed vaccinees. Nearly half of unique spike-specific TCRs reportedly recognized epitopes outside regions mutated in the B.1.351 and B.1.1.7 variants. A significant rise in spike-specific TCR breadth and depth was observed after two AZD1222 doses relative to day 0 and relative to MenACWY recipients. In the small 56-69-year group, the increase in depth fell short of significance, most likely because of low power. Participants were mostly white British, with more females than males. The authors suggested clonal diversity may have been underestimated.

The meaning of the sample's time point label: baseline before first vaccination. The sample's treatment or condition label, decoded: meningococcal conjugate vaccine given as trial control. Samples from vaccinated people were obtained from the UK trials COV001 and COV002, which included a single-blind randomized controlled phase 2/3 trial of AZD1222 (ChAdOx1 nCoV-19) in healthy adults. For TCRbeta chain sequencing, PBMC samples from trial participants were taken at day 0 and at day 28 after the second dose. The CDR3 regions of human TCRbeta chains were analyzed by immunosequencing. In the original analysis: Repertoire TCRs were matched against a reference library of SARS-CoV-2-specific TCRs generated with the MIRA antigen-specificity platform. Breadth meant the fraction of unique TCRs that were SARS-CoV-2-associated, whereas depth meant the fraction of total T cells that were SARS-CoV-2-associated. Using the MIRA data, every spike-specific TCR was mapped to the spike region that the TCR reacted to and assigned to either a CD4 or a CD8 class. Log10-transformed breadth and depth values were compared by one-way ANOVA with Sidak's multiple comparisons tests. This is the immuneACCESS table as TCRdb keeps it, with only in-frame sequences that have V and J called. A part of the clones is gone; compared with another copy, unresolved V genes explain less than half, and the rest is unexplained. V, J and clone size are those of that table, while D and trimming were read from the DNA. The sample profile shows 100,000 or so clones; about 87% of them were found once. Together, the top ten hold 4.2% of the sample.

Relative to germline, V is 0 bases shorter and J is 0 bases shorter, with 6 bases between their ends. Inclusive of the bounding cysteine and phenylalanine, the CDR3 is 14 residues long. The retained sequence is limited to the CDR3, 42 bases, with the frame set at the first base. Via the germline V gene (reference sequence), CDR1 is SGHNT and CDR2 YYREEE. The source is an adult in good health. The chain was built from TRBV5-4 and TRBJ1-1, and possibly TRBD1, on 5 matching bases. The source material was peripheral blood, sampled on day 0 of MenACWY control vaccination. The CDR3 reads as follows: CASSLGQMNTEAFF. In nucleotides, the sequence is TGTGCCAGCAGCTTGGGACAGATGAACACTGAAGCTTTCTTT.